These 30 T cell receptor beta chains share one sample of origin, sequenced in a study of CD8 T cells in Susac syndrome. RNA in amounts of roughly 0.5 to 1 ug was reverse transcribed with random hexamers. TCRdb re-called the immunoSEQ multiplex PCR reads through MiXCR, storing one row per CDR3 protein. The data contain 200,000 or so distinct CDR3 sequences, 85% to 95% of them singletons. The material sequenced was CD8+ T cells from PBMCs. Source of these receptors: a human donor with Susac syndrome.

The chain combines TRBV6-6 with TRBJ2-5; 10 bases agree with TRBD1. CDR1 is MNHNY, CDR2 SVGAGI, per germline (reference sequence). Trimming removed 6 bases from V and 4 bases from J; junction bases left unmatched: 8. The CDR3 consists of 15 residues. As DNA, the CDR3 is TGTGCCAGCAGCCGACCGACAGGGGGCGCAGAGACCCAGTACTTC. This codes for CASSRPTGGAETQYF.

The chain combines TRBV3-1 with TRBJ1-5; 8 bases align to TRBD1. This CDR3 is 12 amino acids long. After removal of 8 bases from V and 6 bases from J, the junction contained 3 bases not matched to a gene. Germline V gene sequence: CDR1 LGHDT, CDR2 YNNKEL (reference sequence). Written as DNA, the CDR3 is TGTGCCAGCGGACAGGGCGGTCAGCCCCAGCATTTT. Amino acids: CASGQGGQPQHF.

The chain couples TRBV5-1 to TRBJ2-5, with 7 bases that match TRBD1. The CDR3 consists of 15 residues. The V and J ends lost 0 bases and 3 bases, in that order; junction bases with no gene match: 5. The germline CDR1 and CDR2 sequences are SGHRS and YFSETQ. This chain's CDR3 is CASSLGAGGKETQYF. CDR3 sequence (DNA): TGCGCCAGCAGCTTGGGCGCAGGGGGTAAAGAGACCCAGTACTTC.

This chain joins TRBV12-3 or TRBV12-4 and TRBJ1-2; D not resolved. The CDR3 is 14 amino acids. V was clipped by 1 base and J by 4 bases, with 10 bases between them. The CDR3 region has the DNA TGTGCCAGCAGTTTAGAACCGGAAAGCTATGGCTACACCTTC. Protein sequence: CASSLEPESYGYTF.

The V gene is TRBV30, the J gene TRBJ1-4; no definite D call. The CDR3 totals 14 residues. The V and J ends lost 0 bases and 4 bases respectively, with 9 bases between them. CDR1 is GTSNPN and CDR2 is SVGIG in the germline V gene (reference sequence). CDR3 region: CAWSVTGFNEKLFF. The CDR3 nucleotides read TGTGCCTGGAGTGTAACCGGGTTTAATGAAAAACTGTTTTTT.

CDR3 amino acids: CASSLSSSSFYEQYF. The CDR3 DNA sequence: TGTGCCAGCAGCCTATCATCGAGCAGCTTCTACGAGCAGTACTTC. The chain is built from TRBV9 and TRBJ2-7; no firm D call. Germline V lookup: CDR1 SGDLS, CDR2 YYNGEE. The V end was cut by 4 bases, the J end by 3 bases, with 17 bases between. CDR3 length equals 15 residues.

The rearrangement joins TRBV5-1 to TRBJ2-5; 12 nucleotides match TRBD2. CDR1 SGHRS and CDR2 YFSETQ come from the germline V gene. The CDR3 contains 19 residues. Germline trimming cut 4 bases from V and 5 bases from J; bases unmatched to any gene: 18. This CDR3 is CASSHTGLAGTPDEETQYF. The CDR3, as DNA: TGCGCCAGCAGCCATACTGGACTAGCGGGGACACCTGATGAGGAGACCCAGTACTTC.

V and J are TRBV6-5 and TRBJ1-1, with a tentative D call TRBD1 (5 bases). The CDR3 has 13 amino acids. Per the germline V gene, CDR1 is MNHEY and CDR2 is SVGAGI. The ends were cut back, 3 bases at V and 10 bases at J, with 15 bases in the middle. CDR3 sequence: CASSYRGGIGAFF. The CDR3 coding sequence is TGTGCCAGCAGTTATCGGGGGGGGATAGGAGCTTTCTTT.

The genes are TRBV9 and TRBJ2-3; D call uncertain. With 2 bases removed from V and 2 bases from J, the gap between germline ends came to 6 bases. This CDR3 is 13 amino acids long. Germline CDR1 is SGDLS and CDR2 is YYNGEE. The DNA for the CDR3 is TGTGCCAGCAGCGTTGAAGCCACAGATACGCAGTATTTT. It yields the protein CASSVEATDTQYF.

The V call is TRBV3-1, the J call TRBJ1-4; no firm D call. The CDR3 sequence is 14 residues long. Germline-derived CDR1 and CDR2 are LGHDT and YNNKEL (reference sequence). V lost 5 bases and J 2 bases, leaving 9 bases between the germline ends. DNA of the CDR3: TGTGCCAGCAGCAAACAGCTGACTAATGAAAAACTGTTTTTT. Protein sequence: CASSKQLTNEKLFF.

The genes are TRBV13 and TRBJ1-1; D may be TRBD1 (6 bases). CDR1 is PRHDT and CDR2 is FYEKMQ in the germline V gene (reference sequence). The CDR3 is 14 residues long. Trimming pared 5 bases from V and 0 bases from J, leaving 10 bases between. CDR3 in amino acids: CASSMDSMNTEAFF. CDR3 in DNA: TGTGCCAGCAGCATGGACAGCATGAACACTGAAGCTTTCTTT.

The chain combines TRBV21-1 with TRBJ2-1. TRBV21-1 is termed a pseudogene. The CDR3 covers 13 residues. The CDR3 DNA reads TGTGCCAGCAGTCCGAATTTGGCGAATGAGCAGTTCTTC. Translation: CASSPNLANEQFF.

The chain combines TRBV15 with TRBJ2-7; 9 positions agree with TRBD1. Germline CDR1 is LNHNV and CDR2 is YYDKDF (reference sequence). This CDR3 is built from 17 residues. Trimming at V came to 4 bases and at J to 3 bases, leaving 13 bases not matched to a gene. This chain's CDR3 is CATSTDLWGQGVYEQYF. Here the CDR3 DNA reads TGTGCCACCAGCACGGACCTATGGGGACAGGGCGTCTACGAGCAGTACTTC.

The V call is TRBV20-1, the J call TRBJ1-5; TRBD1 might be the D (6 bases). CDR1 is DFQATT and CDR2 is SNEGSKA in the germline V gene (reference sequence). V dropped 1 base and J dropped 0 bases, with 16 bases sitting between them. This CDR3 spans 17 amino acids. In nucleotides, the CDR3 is TGCAGTGCTAGAGGGGGACAAGCGGGAAATAGCAATCAGCCCCAGCATTTT. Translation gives CSARGGQAGNSNQPQHF.

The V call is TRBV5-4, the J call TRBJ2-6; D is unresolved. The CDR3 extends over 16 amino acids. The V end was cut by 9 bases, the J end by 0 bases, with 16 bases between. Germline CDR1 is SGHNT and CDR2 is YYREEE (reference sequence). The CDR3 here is CAMKIVRRSGANVLTF. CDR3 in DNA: TGTGCCATGAAAATAGTCCGGCGCTCTGGGGCCAACGTCCTGACTTTC.

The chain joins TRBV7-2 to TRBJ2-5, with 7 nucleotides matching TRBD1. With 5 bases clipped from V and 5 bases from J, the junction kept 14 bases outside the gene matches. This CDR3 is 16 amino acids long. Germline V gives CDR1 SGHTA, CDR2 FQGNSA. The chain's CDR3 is CASSQRQGVLGETQYF. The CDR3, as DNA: TGTGCCAGCAGCCAGAGACAGGGCGTCCTCGGGGAGACCCAGTACTTC. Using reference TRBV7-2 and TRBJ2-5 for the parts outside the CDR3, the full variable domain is GAGVSQSPSNKVTEKGKDVELRCDPISGHTALYWYRQSLGQGLEFLIYFQGNSAPDKSGLPSDRFSAERTGGSVSTLTIQRTQQEDSAVYLCASSQRQGVLGETQYFGPGTRLLVL.

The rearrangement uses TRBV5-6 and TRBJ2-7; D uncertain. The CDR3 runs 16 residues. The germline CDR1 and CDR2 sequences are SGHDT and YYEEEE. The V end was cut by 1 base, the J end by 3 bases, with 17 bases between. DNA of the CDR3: TGTGCCAGCAGCTTGACACCCGACCCTAGGGACTACGAGCAGTACTTC. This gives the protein CASSLTPDPRDYEQYF.

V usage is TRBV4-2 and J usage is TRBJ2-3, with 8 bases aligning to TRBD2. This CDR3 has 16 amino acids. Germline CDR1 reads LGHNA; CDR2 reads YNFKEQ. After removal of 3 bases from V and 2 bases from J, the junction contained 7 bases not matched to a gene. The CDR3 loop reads CASSQETSDYTDTQYF. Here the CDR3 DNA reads TGTGCCAGCAGCCAGGAGACTAGCGATTACACAGATACGCAGTATTTT.

The CDR3 spells CASSQDVGAEAFF. The CDR3, as DNA: TGTGCCAGCAGCCAAGACGTGGGGGCTGAAGCTTTCTTT. The chain couples TRBV14 to TRBJ1-1; perhaps TRBD1 as D (5 bases). Trimming took 0 bases from V and 6 from J, leaving 8 bases between them. The CDR3 has 13 residues. Germline CDR1 SGHDN, CDR2 FVKESK.

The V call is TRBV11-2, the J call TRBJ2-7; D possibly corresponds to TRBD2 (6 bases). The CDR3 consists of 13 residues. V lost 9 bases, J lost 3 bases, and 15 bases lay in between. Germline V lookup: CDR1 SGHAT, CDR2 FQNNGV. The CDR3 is CASKLAGYYEQYF. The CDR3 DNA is TGTGCCAGTAAACTGGCGGGGTACTACGAGCAGTACTTC.

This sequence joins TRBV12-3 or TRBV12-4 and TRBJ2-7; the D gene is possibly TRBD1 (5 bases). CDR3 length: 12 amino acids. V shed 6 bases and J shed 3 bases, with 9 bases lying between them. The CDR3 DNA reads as TGTGCCAGCAGCGATACAGGCTACGAGCAGTACTTC. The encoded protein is CASSDTGYEQYF.

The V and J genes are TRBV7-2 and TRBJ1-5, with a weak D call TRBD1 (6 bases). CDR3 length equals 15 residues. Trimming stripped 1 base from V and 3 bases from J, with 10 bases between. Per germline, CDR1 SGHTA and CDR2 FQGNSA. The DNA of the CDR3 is TGTGCCAGCAGCTTAGGGCCAGGGGCCAATCAGCCCCAGCATTTT. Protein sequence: CASSLGPGANQPQHF.

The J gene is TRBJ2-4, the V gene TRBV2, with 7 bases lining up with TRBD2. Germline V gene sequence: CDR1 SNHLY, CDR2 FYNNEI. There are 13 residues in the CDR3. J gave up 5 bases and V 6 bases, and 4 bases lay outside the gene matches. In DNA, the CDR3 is TGTGCCAGCAGAGGACTAGGGGAAAACATTCAGTACTTC. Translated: CASRGLGENIQYF.

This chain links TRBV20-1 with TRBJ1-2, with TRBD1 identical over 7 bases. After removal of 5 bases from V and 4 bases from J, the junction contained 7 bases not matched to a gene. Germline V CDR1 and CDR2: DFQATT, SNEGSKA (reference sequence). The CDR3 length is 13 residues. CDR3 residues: CSAEDRPTYGYTF. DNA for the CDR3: TGCAGTGCTGAGGACAGGCCTACCTATGGCTACACCTTC.

CDR3: CASSYGRGHGYTF. The CDR3 DNA reads as TGTGCCAGCAGTTATGGCAGGGGACATGGCTACACCTTC. This chain links TRBV6-2 or TRBV6-3 with TRBJ1-2; perhaps TRBD1 as D (6 bases). Trimming took off 3 bases at V and 6 bases at J, with 11 bases between the two ends. This CDR3 has 13 amino acids. Germline assignment: CDR1 MNHEY and CDR2 SVGEGT.

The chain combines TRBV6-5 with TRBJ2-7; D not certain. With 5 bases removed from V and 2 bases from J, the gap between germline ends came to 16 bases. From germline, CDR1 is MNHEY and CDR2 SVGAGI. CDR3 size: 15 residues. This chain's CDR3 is CASSPIDFGTYEQYF. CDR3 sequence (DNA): TGTGCCAGCAGTCCTATAGACTTTGGTACCTACGAGCAGTACTTC.

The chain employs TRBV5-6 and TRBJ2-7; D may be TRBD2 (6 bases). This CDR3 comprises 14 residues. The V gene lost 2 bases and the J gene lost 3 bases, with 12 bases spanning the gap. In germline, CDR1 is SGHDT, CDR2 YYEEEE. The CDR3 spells CASSFSGTVYEQYF. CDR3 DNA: TGTGCCAGCAGCTTTTCAGGGACTGTCTACGAGCAGTACTTC. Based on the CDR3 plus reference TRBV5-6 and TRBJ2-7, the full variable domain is DAGVTQSPTHLIKTRGQQVTLRCSPKSGHDTVSWYQQALGQGPQFIFQYYEEEERQRGNFPDRFSGHQFPNYSSELNVNALLLGDSALYLCASSFSGTVYEQYFGPGTRLTVT.

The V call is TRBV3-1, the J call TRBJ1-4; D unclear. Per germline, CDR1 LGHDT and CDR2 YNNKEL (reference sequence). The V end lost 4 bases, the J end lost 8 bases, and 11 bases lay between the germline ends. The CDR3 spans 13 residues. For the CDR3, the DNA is TGTGCCAGCAGCCTTTCTACCGGCGAAAAACTGTTTTTT. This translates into CASSLSTGEKLFF.

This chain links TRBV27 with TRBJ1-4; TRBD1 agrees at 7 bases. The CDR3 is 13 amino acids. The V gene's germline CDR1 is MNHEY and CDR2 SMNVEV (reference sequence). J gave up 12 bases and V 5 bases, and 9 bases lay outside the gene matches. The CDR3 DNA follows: TGTGCCAGCAGTCCAGACAGGGCACTGGAACTGTTTTTT. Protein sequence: CASSPDRALELFF.

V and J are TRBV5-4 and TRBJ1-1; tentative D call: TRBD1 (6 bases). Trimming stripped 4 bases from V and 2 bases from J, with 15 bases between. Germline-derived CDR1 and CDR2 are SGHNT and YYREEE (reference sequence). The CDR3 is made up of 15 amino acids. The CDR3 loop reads CASSPGSGGNTEAFF. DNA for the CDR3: TGTGCCAGCAGCCCCGGATCGGGGGGCAACACTGAAGCTTTCTTT.